A selection of T cell receptor beta chains follows, all from one sample in a study of beta chain features in type 1 diabetes. Measured with immunoSEQ multiplex PCR; TCRdb has only the in-frame clones, and not every one. This sample has under 450,000 clones, with less than 15% found just once. Material: naive CD4+ T cells from blood. These receptors originate from a woman younger than 30 in good health. CDR3s include the opening cysteine and the closing phenylalanine or tryptophan. Fields, in order: V gene, clone size, D gene, J gene, CDR3 DNA, CDR3 protein. D genes are given only for firm matches. Rows give clone size only sometimes, using once, few, many, or a class for an expanded clone.

V gene: TRBV2
clone size: NA
D gene: TRBD1
J gene: TRBJ1-5
CDR3 DNA: TGTGCCAGCAAGGGTACAGGGGACCAGCCCCAGCATTTT
CDR3 protein: CASKGTGDQPQHF

V gene: TRBV5-1
clone size: few
D gene: NA
J gene: TRBJ2-2
CDR3 DNA: TGCGCCAGCACCAACAGGGCGGGGAACACCGGGGAGCTGTTTTTT
CDR3 protein: CASTNRAGNTGELFF

V gene: TRBV9
clone size: few
D gene: TRBD2
J gene: TRBJ2-7
CDR3 DNA: TGTGCCAGCAGCGCCCAGTCAGCGGGGATCTCCTACGAGCAGTACTTC
CDR3 protein: CASSAQSAGISYEQYF

V gene: TRBV27
clone size: few
D gene: TRBD1
J gene: TRBJ1-1
CDR3 DNA: TGTGCCAGCAGTTTACCCGGACAGGGCTACACTGAAGCTTTCTTT
CDR3 protein: CASSLPGQGYTEAFF

V gene: TRBV29-1
clone size: NA
D gene: TRBD1
J gene: TRBJ1-2
CDR3 DNA: TGCAGCGCCCCTCGAGGTCCGGCAGGGGGAAATGGCTACACCTTC
CDR3 protein: CSAPRGPAGGNGYTF

V gene: TRBV7-9
clone size: NA
D gene: TRBD1
J gene: TRBJ1-2
CDR3 DNA: TGTGCCAGCAGTTTGACAGGGATGGATGGCTACACCTTC
CDR3 protein: CASSLTGMDGYTF

V gene: TRBV14
clone size: once
D gene: NA
J gene: TRBJ1-5
CDR3 DNA: TGTGCCAGCAGCCGTAGGGGACAGCCCCAGCATTTT
CDR3 protein: CASSRRGQPQHF

V gene: TRBV10-3
clone size: few
D gene: NA
J gene: TRBJ1-2
CDR3 DNA: TGTGCCATCAGTGAGTTCGAGAGGTACACCTTC
CDR3 protein: CAISEFERYTF

V gene: TRBV7-3
clone size: few
D gene: TRBD1
J gene: TRBJ2-7
CDR3 DNA: TGTGCCAGCAGCATGACCGGGACAGGGGCGGGAGAGCAGTACTTC
CDR3 protein: CASSMTGTGAGEQYF

V gene: TRBV5-6
clone size: NA
D gene: NA
J gene: TRBJ1-1
CDR3 DNA: TGTGCCAGCAGCCGAAGACCGGGTCATGGCACTGAAGCTTTCTTT
CDR3 protein: CASSRRPGHGTEAFF

V gene: TRBV29-1
clone size: few
D gene: NA
J gene: TRBJ2-5
CDR3 DNA: TGCAGCGTTGAATCGGCCAGGGGTGGAGAGACCCAGTACTTC
CDR3 protein: CSVESARGGETQYF

V gene: TRBV7-9
clone size: NA
D gene: NA
J gene: TRBJ2-2
CDR3 DNA: TGTGCCAGCAGCTTTGGAGACACCGGGGAGCTGTTTTTT
CDR3 protein: CASSFGDTGELFF

V gene: TRBV2
clone size: NA
D gene: NA
J gene: TRBJ1-5
CDR3 DNA: TGTGCCAGCAGGGACCTAGGCGGGGTCGGTCAGCCCCAGCATTTT
CDR3 protein: CASRDLGGVGQPQHF

V gene: TRBV29-1
clone size: few
D gene: TRBD1
J gene: TRBJ1-1
CDR3 DNA: TGCAGCGCCGGGACAGGGCGAAACACTGAAGCTTTCTTT
CDR3 protein: CSAGTGRNTEAFF

V gene: TRBV7-3
clone size: NA
D gene: TRBD2
J gene: TRBJ2-3
CDR3 DNA: TGTGCCAGCAGCCTGACTAGCGCAACAGATACGCAGTATTTT
CDR3 protein: CASSLTSATDTQYF

V gene: TRBV29-1
clone size: NA
D gene: NA
J gene: TRBJ2-2
CDR3 DNA: TGCAGCGTTGCGTACAGACAGACCGAGGAGCTGTTTTTT
CDR3 protein: CSVAYRQTEELFF

V gene: TRBV5-6
clone size: NA
D gene: TRBD2
J gene: TRBJ2-5
CDR3 DNA: TGTGCCAGCGGCGGGGGTCCTCAGAAGACCCAGTACTTC
CDR3 protein: CASGGGPQKTQYF

V gene: TRBV28
clone size: NA
D gene: TRBD2
J gene: TRBJ2-4
CDR3 DNA: TGTGCCAGCACCCCCGGGGGGATGGGCCAAAACATTCAGTACTTC
CDR3 protein: CASTPGGMGQNIQYF

V gene: TRBV7-3
clone size: few
D gene: NA
J gene: TRBJ1-1
CDR3 DNA: TGTGCCAGCTCCAGGGGCAAAGGTACTGAAGCTTTCTTT
CDR3 protein: CASSRGKGTEAFF

V gene: TRBV28
clone size: NA
D gene: TRBD1
J gene: TRBJ2-7
CDR3 DNA: TGTGCCAGCAGGGGACAGGGACCTACCTACGAGCAGTACTTC
CDR3 protein: CASRGQGPTYEQYF

V gene: TRBV29-1
clone size: few
D gene: NA
J gene: TRBJ1-1
CDR3 DNA: TGCAGCGTCGATAATAGACGGGATGAAGCTTTCTTT
CDR3 protein: CSVDNRRDEAFF

V gene: TRBV25-1
clone size: few
D gene: TRBD1
J gene: TRBJ1-5
CDR3 DNA: TGTGCCAGCAGTGAATGGGGGACAGGGCAGAACAATCAGCCCCAGCATTTT
CDR3 protein: CASSEWGTGQNNQPQHF

V gene: TRBV18
clone size: NA
D gene: TRBD1
J gene: TRBJ2-7
CDR3 DNA: TGTGCCAGCTCAATGACACGGGACAGGAAGACCTACGAGCAGTACTTC
CDR3 protein: CASSMTRDRKTYEQYF

V gene: TRBV25-1
clone size: NA
D gene: TRBD2
J gene: TRBJ2-7
CDR3 DNA: TGTGCCAGCAGCGCCGGACTAGCGCGGGAGCAGTACTTC
CDR3 protein: CASSAGLAREQYF

V gene: TRBV4-2
clone size: few
D gene: TRBD2
J gene: TRBJ2-3
CDR3 DNA: TGTGCCAGCAGCCAAGGTGATAGCGGGAGAGGAGATACGCAGTATTTT
CDR3 protein: CASSQGDSGRGDTQYF